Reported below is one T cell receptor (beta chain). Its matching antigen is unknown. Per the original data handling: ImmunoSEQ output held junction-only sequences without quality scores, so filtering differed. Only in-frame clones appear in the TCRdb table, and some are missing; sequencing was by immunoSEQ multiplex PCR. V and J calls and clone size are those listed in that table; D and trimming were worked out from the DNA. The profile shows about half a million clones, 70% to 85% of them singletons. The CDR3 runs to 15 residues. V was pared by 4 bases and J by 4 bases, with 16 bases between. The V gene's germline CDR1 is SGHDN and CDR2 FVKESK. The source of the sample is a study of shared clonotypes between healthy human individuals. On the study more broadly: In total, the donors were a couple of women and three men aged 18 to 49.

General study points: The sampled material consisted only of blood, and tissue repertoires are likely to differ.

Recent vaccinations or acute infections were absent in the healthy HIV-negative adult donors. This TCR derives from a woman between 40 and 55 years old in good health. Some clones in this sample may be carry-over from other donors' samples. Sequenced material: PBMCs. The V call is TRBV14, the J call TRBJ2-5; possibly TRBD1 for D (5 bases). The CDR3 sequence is CASSPDHITGETQYF. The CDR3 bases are TGTGCCAGCAGCCCCGACCACATCACAGGAGAGACCCAGTACTTC.